This T cell receptor beta chain was sequenced in a study of blood T cell repertoires in COVID-19. In the study overall: Specimens from acute and convalescent COVID-19 originated in the United States, Italy and Spain. PBMCs, B-cell-depleted T cells, or T cells provided the cDNA or gDNA that made up the material.

Germline CDR1 reads MNHEY; CDR2 reads SVGAGI. The CDR3 runs 14 residues. Trimming removed 7 bases at V and 5 bases at J, with 17 bases between. Authors' analysis steps: Amplification with reference gene primers provided the estimates of nucleated cell counts. Produced via immunoSEQ multiplex PCR; TCRdb's table is partial and in-frame only. From that table come the V and J calls and clone size; the DNA was used to work out D and trimming. This sample yields roughly 130,000 clones, of which 70% to 85% are seen a single time; 12% belongs to the top ten. This chain uses TRBV6-5 with TRBJ2-5; TRBD2 is a possible D gene (6 bases). Sample: peripheral blood. The receptor's source is a woman between 55 and 75 years old with acute or convalescent COVID-19. In DNA, the CDR3 is TGTGCCAGCAAAATCGGGGGACCCATGGAGACCCAGTACTTC. This encodes CASKIGGPMETQYF.